Presented here are 29 T cell receptor beta chains from one specimen sequenced in a study of T-cell memory formation after mild COVID-19. TCRdb analysed the 5' RACE reads with MiXCR anew, one entry per CDR3 protein. The table lists more than 400,000 distinct CDR3 sequences, about 18% of them singletons, with roughly an eighth in the top ten. Input material: PBMCs or a T cell subset sorted from them (not recorded which). These receptors were obtained from an adult woman who had mild COVID-19 (a few samples of this study predate the infection). Cell type and time point are not known.

The chain recombines TRBV11-1 with TRBJ2-3; the match to TRBD2 covers 11 bases. The germline CDR1 and CDR2 sequences are SGHAT and FQDESV (reference sequence). V trimming: 4 bases; J trimming: 8 bases; junction bases outside the gene matches: 5. The CDR3 is made up of 14 amino acids. CDR3 in DNA: TGTGCCAGCAGCTCTAGCGGGGGGCCCCCTACGCAGTATTTT. It is translated as CASSSSGGPPTQYF.

The chain uses TRBV9 and TRBJ2-7; D is perhaps TRBD1 or TRBD2 (6 bases each). The CDR3 spans 16 residues. V was shortened by 4 bases and J by 1 base, with 18 bases between the two germline ends. Germline CDR1 is SGDLS and CDR2 is YYNGEE. The DNA of the CDR3 is TGTGCCAGCAGCACAGGCCCCGGGGGCCGGTCCTACGAGCAGTACTTC. This sequence encodes CASSTGPGGRSYEQYF.

The gene calls are TRBV5-1 and TRBJ2-5; D is unclear. Germline-derived CDR1 and CDR2 are SGHRS and YFSETQ. The ends were cut back, 2 bases at V and 5 bases at J, with 10 bases in the middle. This CDR3 comprises 13 residues. Here the CDR3 reads CASSLNPEETQYF. CDR3 nucleotide sequence: TGCGCCAGCAGCTTAAACCCGGAGGAGACCCAGTACTTC.

The chain carries TRBV12-3 or TRBV12-4 and TRBJ1-1, with D unresolved. V dropped 5 bases and J dropped 7 bases, with 23 bases sitting between them. CDR3 length equals 16 residues. DNA for the CDR3: TGTGCCAGCAGTCATCGGGATGGCAGTGGGCGTCTTGAAGCTTTCTTT. Encoded protein: CASSHRDGSGRLEAFF.

This sequence joins TRBV24-1 and TRBJ2-2; 11 nucleotides match TRBD1. Germline V CDR1 and CDR2: KGHDR, SFDVKD. J gave up 3 bases and V 3 bases, and 5 bases lay outside the gene matches. The CDR3 runs to 17 residues. The CDR3 nucleotides are TGTGCCACCAGTGATCCCCGGGACAGGGGGTACACCGGGGAGCTGTTTTTT. Amino acid sequence: CATSDPRDRGYTGELFF.

This clonotype appeared a few times. V and J are TRBV5-1 and TRBJ2-3; 7 bases agree with TRBD2. Trimming cost V 4 bases and J 0 bases; bases outside gene matches: 8. CDR3 length: 16 residues. Germline CDR1 is SGHRS and CDR2 is YFSETQ. CDR3 loop: CASSSGGTTSTDTQYF. CDR3 nucleotides: TGCGCCAGCAGCAGTGGGGGGACTACTAGCACAGATACGCAGTATTTT.

The V call is TRBV20-1, the J call TRBJ2-7; D is perhaps TRBD1 or TRBD2 (5 bases each). This CDR3 region has 15 residues. Germline CDR1 and CDR2: DFQATT and SNEGSKA (reference sequence). Trimming took off 5 bases at V and 7 bases at J, with 24 bases between the two ends. The CDR3 spells CSADPSAVGPGEQYF. The CDR3 DNA sequence: TGCAGTGCTGACCCCTCAGCAGTGGGGCCGGGGGAGCAGTACTTC.

To note about this clonotype: A read error may be the cause here, since a much bigger clone is one base away. The rearrangement uses TRBV5-1 and TRBJ1-5; D is possibly TRBD1 (6 bases). This CDR3 is 14 amino acids long. Germline lookup yields CDR1 SGHRS and CDR2 YFSETQ. In nucleotides, the CDR3 is TGCGCCAGCAGCTTCACAGGGTTGGGGCAGCTCCAGCATTTT. It translates to CASSFTGLGQLQHF.

The sample holds a few counts of this clonotype. J is TRBJ1-4 and V is TRBV27, with 9 nucleotides matching TRBD1. Germline CDR1 MNHEY, CDR2 SMNVEV (reference sequence). The CDR3 runs 15 residues. Unmatched junction bases numbered 2, after V lost 3 bases and J lost 3 bases. CDR3 amino acids: CASSFWDRANEKLFF. The CDR3 coding sequence is TGTGCCAGCAGTTTTTGGGACAGGGCTAATGAAAAACTGTTTTTT.

This clonotype was picked up a small number of times. CDR3 residues: CVTSGTMTTDTQYF. The CDR3 DNA is TGTGTAACTAGCGGGACGATGACCACAGATACGCAGTATTTT. The genes are TRBV6-5 and TRBJ2-3, with 10 bases lining up with TRBD2. Looked up from germline, CDR1 is MNHEY and CDR2 is SVGAGI. The CDR3 totals 14 residues.

The chain has TRBV4-1 and TRBJ1-2; maybe TRBD1 (5 bases). This CDR3 region has 14 residues. Trimming took 0 bases from V and 4 from J, leaving 9 bases between them. Germline V CDR1 and CDR2: MGHRA, YSYEKL. CDR3 residues: CASSQDRDSYGYTF. The DNA for the CDR3 is TGCGCCAGCAGCCAAGACAGGGATAGCTATGGCTACACCTTC.

This clonotype was counted many times. The genes are TRBV7-2 and TRBJ2-3, with D maybe TRBD2 (7 bases). Trimming cost V 5 bases and J 6 bases, with 18 bases left between them. CDR1 and CDR2 from the germline V gene are SGHTA and FQGNSA. The CDR3 is made up of 15 amino acids. CDR3 residues: CASSPRGGGRDTQYF. CDR3 sequence (DNA): TGTGCCAGCAGCCCTAGGGGGGGGGGCCGGGATACGCAGTATTTT.

Notes on this clonotype: At one of its ends the junction is not consistent with the germline gene, which may arise from a read error. This rearrangement joins TRBV9 to TRBJ2-1; 9 positions match TRBD2. The CDR3 loop spans 16 amino acids. Germline V lookup: CDR1 SGDLS, CDR2 YYNGEE. DNA of the CDR3: TGTGCCAGCAGCGTCCCAGCGGGGGGCTCCTACGATGAGCAGTTCTTC. Its translation: CASSVPAGGSYDEQFF.

This clonotype appeared a few times. The chain couples TRBV3-1 to TRBJ2-7; TRBD1 agrees at 7 bases. V was pared by 1 base and J by 1 base, with 7 bases of the junction left unmatched. CDR3 size: 16 residues. Germline V CDR1 and CDR2: LGHDT, YNNKEL (reference sequence). CDR3 nucleotides: TGTGCCAGCAGCCAAGCCCAACCGGGACAGTCCTACGAGCAGTACTTC. It is translated as CASSQAQPGQSYEQYF.

The rearrangement links TRBV6-1 to TRBJ1-3; 9 bases line up with TRBD1. There are 16 residues in the CDR3. The trim removed 4 bases at V and 4 bases at J, leaving 8 bases unmatched. Germline CDR1 and CDR2: MNHNS and SASEGT. The CDR3 spells CASSGPGQGFGNTIYF. Written as DNA, the CDR3 is TGTGCCAGCAGTGGACCGGGACAGGGCTTCGGAAACACCATATATTTT.

Only a few counts were recorded for this clonotype. V is TRBV4-1 and J is TRBJ1-4; 10 bases are a match to TRBD1. Germline-derived CDR1 and CDR2 are MGHRA and YSYEKL. Trimming at V came to 9 bases and at J to 7 bases, leaving 5 bases not matched to a gene. The CDR3 has 13 residues. The CDR3 DNA reads as TGCGCCAGTTCGACAGGGGGCAGTGAAAAACTGTTTTTT. Translation gives CASSTGGSEKLFF.

This rearrangement joins TRBV11-2 to TRBJ2-7; 7 bases are shared with TRBD1. V was pared by 5 bases and J by 4 bases, with 8 bases of the junction left unmatched. CDR3 length: 14 residues. The germline V gene has CDR1 SGHAT and CDR2 FQNNGV. The CDR3 reads CASSHSRGFYEQYF. The CDR3 DNA reads TGTGCCAGCAGCCATTCCAGGGGGTTTTACGAGCAGTACTTC.

This clonotype was seen a few times. The chain carries TRBV6-2 or TRBV6-3 and TRBJ2-1, with TRBD1 as a possible D gene (5 bases). The CDR3 runs 14 residues. CDR1 is MNHEY, CDR2 SVGEGT, per germline. V shed 6 bases and J shed 2 bases, with 11 bases lying between them. CDR3 DNA: TGTGCCAGCAGCCGGCAACAGGCCTACAATGAGCAGTTCTTC. The encoded protein is CASSRQQAYNEQFF.

This clonotype was seen a handful of times. This rearrangement joins TRBV24-1 to TRBJ2-3; the D is unclear. From germline, CDR1 is KGHDR and CDR2 SFDVKD. V was shortened by 6 bases and J by 5 bases, with 8 bases between the two germline ends. The CDR3 has 12 residues. CDR3 nucleotide sequence: TGTGCCACCAGTCTGTCCGGAGATACGCAGTATTTT. It codes for CATSLSGDTQYF.

The sample holds a few counts of this clonotype. The chain combines TRBV24-1 with TRBJ2-7, with D possibly being TRBD2 (5 bases). Trimming cost V 9 bases and J 3 bases, with 23 bases left between them. Germline CDR1 reads KGHDR; CDR2 reads SFDVKD. The CDR3 extends over 16 amino acids. CDR3 sequence: CATEGQALGGSYEQYF. In DNA form, the CDR3 reads TGTGCCACCGAAGGTCAGGCCCTCGGAGGTAGCTACGAGCAGTACTTC.

This chain uses TRBV5-1 with TRBJ2-1, with D possibly matching TRBD2 (5 bases). The CDR3 is 13 residues long. CDR1 is SGHRS and CDR2 is YFSETQ in the germline V gene. This CDR3 is CASRDSPYNEQFF. CDR3 nucleotide sequence: TGCGCTTCCCGGGATAGTCCCTACAATGAGCAGTTCTTC. Full variable domain (remainder filled in from reference TRBV5-1 and TRBJ2-1): KAGVTQTPRYLIKTRGQQVTLSCSPISGHRSVSWYQQTPGQGLQFLFEYFSETQRNKGNFPGRFSGRQFSNSRSEMNVSTLELGDSALYLCASRDSPYNEQFFGPGTRLTVL.

The table lists this clonotype with a few counts. The CDR3: CASSYLLGNTEAFF. Here the CDR3 DNA reads TGTGCCAGCAGCTACCTCCTCGGGAACACTGAAGCTTTCTTT. The chain couples TRBV5-6 to TRBJ1-1; the D is unclear. From germline, CDR1 is SGHDT and CDR2 YYEEEE. CDR3 length: 14 amino acids. The V gene lost 3 bases and the J gene lost 1 base, with 10 bases spanning the gap.

CDR3 sequence (DNA): TGCGCCAGCAGCCAAGGGGTTGGCACGCAAGAGACCCAGTACTTC. This gives the protein CASSQGVGTQETQYF. The chain joins TRBV4-3 to TRBJ2-5, with D uncertain. V was pared by 1 base and J by 2 bases, with 11 bases between. The CDR3 has 15 residues. Per germline, CDR1 LGHNA and CDR2 YSLEER.

The chain combines TRBV7-6 with TRBJ2-1; 7 bases match TRBD2. Germline V CDR1 and CDR2: SGHVS, FNYEAQ. The V and J ends lost 1 base and 10 bases, in that order; junction bases with no gene match: 10. This CDR3 has 15 residues. CDR3 DNA: TGTGCCAGCAGCTTAGGGTTCGGGGGGTCCACCGAGCAGTTCTTC. This encodes CASSLGFGGSTEQFF.

The sample holds many counts of this clonotype. The genes are TRBV5-1 and TRBJ1-1; TRBD1 matches 10 bases. The V gene's germline CDR1 is SGHRS and CDR2 YFSETQ. V was pared by 0 bases and J by 7 bases, with 9 bases of the junction left unmatched. The CDR3 is made up of 16 amino acids. The CDR3: CASSLGGTGVDLEAFF. Written as DNA, the CDR3 is TGCGCCAGCAGCTTGGGGGGGACAGGGGTCGATCTTGAAGCTTTCTTT.

This clonotype was recorded at least ten times. One end of the junction varies from germline; a read error may be responsible. This chain connects TRBV7-2 to TRBJ2-1; D uncertain. Germline V CDR1 and CDR2: SGHTA, FQGNSA. The CDR3 length is 15 residues. The CDR3: CASSLERSSYNEQFF. The DNA for the CDR3 is TGCGCCAGCAGCTTGGAAAGGAGCTCCTACAATGAGCAGTTCTTC.

In this sample, this clonotype turned up many times. V is TRBV6-5 and J is TRBJ1-1; possibly TRBD1 for D (5 bases). The CDR3 is 14 residues long. Germline assignment: CDR1 MNHEY and CDR2 SVGAGI. V lost 2 bases, J lost 3 bases, and 10 bases lay in between. DNA of the CDR3: TGTGCCAGCAGTTACGCGGGGGAGTACACTGAAGCTTTCTTT. This codes for CASSYAGEYTEAFF.

This clonotype occurred a few times. The rearrangement joins TRBV29-1 to TRBJ2-3; D uncertain. The CDR3 has 12 amino acids. Germline CDR1 SQVTM, CDR2 ANQGSEA. V was pared by 6 bases and J by 0 bases, with 7 bases between. The CDR3 DNA sequence: TGCAGCGTGAAACCTAGCACAGATACGCAGTATTTT. It yields the protein CSVKPSTDTQYF.

This chain uses TRBV6-5 with TRBJ2-7; 12 bases align to TRBD2. Losses at the gene ends were 6 bases for V and 6 bases for J; bases not matched to a gene: 9. The germline V gene encodes CDR1 MNHEY and CDR2 SVGAGI. The CDR3 has 15 amino acids. The CDR3 sequence: CASSPRLAGVVEQYF. The CDR3 DNA reads as TGTGCCAGCAGCCCACGACTAGCGGGAGTCGTCGAGCAGTACTTC.